The 27 T cell receptor beta chains below all came from one sample that was sequenced in a study of control samples from healthy donors and cancer patients. Here immunoSEQ multiplex PCR was the method, and the copy in TCRdb shows in-frame clones only, minus some. The table has 150,000 or so clones, roughly 93% seen once. Sequenced material: blood. The receptors originated from a young man in good health.

The chain is built from TRBV27 and TRBJ2-1; D uncertain. The germline V gene encodes CDR1 MNHEY and CDR2 SMNVEV (reference sequence). V lost 8 bases and J 1 base, leaving 9 bases between the germline ends. This CDR3 is 13 amino acids long. Here the CDR3 DNA reads TGTGCCAGCGCACTGCGGTCCTACAATGAGCAGTTCTTC. Amino acid sequence: CASALRSYNEQFF.

About this clone itself: Other nucleotide sequences in the sample specify the same CDR3. This chain connects TRBV20-1 to TRBJ2-7, with D perhaps matching TRBD1 (6 bases). Germline values: CDR1 DFQATT, CDR2 SNEGSKA (reference sequence). Trimming left V 6 bases short and J 3 bases short, with 9 bases between. The CDR3 has 11 amino acids. This CDR3 is CSARGGYEQYF. CDR3 in DNA: TGCAGTGCCAGGGGTGGCTACGAGCAGTACTTC.

The chain couples TRBV3-1 (or the pseudogene TRBV3-2) to TRBJ2-7; D unresolved. Deletions cut 1 base from V and 5 bases from J, with 6 bases between. The CDR3 spans 12 residues. Germline loops: CDR1 LGHDT, CDR2 YNNKEL (reference sequence). CDR3 nucleotides: TGTGCCAGCAGCCAAGCCGAGAACGAGCAGTACTTC. Translation: CASSQAENEQYF.

J is TRBJ1-3 and V is TRBV29-1; 8 nucleotides agree with TRBD1. The V and J ends lost 6 bases and 6 bases, in that order; junction bases with no gene match: 7. CDR1 is SQVTM and CDR2 is ANQGSEA in the germline V gene. The CDR3 extends over 13 amino acids. The CDR3 reads CSVGRTGINTIYF. CDR3 bases: TGCAGCGTGGGGAGGACAGGGATAAACACCATATATTTT.

The chain carries TRBV10-3 and TRBJ2-5; D might be TRBD1 (5 bases). Germline V gene lookup returns CDR1 ENHRY and CDR2 SYGVKD. Between the trimmed V and J ends, which lost 4 bases and 3 bases, there was a span of 12 bases. This CDR3 is built from 14 residues. In nucleotides, the CDR3 is TGTGCCATCAGTGTTGGACAAACCGAAGAGACCCAGTACTTC. Translated: CAISVGQTEETQYF.

V usage is TRBV28 and J usage is TRBJ2-3, with 7 bases aligning to TRBD2. CDR1 is MDHEN and CDR2 is SYDVKM in the germline V gene. The length of the CDR3 is 14 residues. CDR3 protein: CAHGGRAPSDTQYF. CDR3 nucleotide sequence: TGTGCTCACGGGGGGAGGGCCCCCTCAGATACGCAGTATTTT.

This chain connects TRBV3-1 (or the pseudogene TRBV3-2) to TRBJ2-1, with D tentatively TRBD1 or TRBD2 (5 bases each). V dropped 4 bases and J dropped 0 bases, with 16 bases sitting between them. Germline CDR1 is LGHDT and CDR2 is YNNKEL (reference sequence). This CDR3 spans 17 amino acids. The CDR3 DNA follows: TGTGCCAGCAGCCTACCGGGGCACACGAGCTCCTACAATGAGCAGTTCTTC. This translates into CASSLPGHTSSYNEQFF.

The rearrangement joins TRBV5-6 to TRBJ1-6; D remains ambiguous. The CDR3 contains 13 residues. V was pared by 0 bases and J by 9 bases, with 7 bases between. Per the germline V gene, CDR1 is SGHDT and CDR2 is YYEEEE. The chain's CDR3 is CASSLGAGSPLHF. For the CDR3, the DNA is TGTGCCAGCAGCTTGGGGGCAGGTTCACCCCTCCACTTT. Drawing the rest from reference TRBV5-6 and TRBJ1-6, the complete variable domain is DAGVTQSPTHLIKTRGQQVTLRCSPKSGHDTVSWYQQALGQGPQFIFQYYEEEERQRGNFPDRFSGHQFPNYSSELNVNALLLGDSALYLCASSLGAGSPLHFGNGTRLTVT.

This chain uses TRBV30 with TRBJ2-5; 12 bases agree with TRBD1. Germline lookup yields CDR1 GTSNPN and CDR2 SVGIG (reference sequence). The ends lost 5 bases at V and 1 base at J; junction bases unmatched: 2. This CDR3 has 14 residues. The CDR3 is CAWGGQGAQETQYF. As DNA, the CDR3 is TGTGCCTGGGGGGGACAGGGGGCCCAAGAGACCCAGTACTTC. Together with reference TRBV30 and TRBJ2-5, the CDR3 gives the full variable domain: SQTIHQWPATLVQPVGSPLSLECTVEGTSNPNLYWYRQAAGRGLQLLFYSVGIGQISSEVPQNLSASRPQDRQFILSSKKLLLSDSGFYLCAWGGQGAQETQYFGPGTRLLVL.

Here the CDR3 DNA reads TGTGCCAGCACGGGGACAACAAAGTCCTACGAGCAGTACTTC. Translation gives CASTGTTKSYEQYF. The V and J genes are TRBV6-5 and TRBJ2-7; the D gene is possibly TRBD1 (6 bases). Trimming removed 7 bases at V and 1 base at J, with 14 bases between. The CDR3 covers 14 residues. The germline V gene encodes CDR1 MNHEY and CDR2 SVGAGI.

This chain links TRBV7-9 with TRBJ1-3; no clear D gene. Per germline, CDR1 SEHNR and CDR2 FQNEAQ (reference sequence). The V end lost 1 base, the J end lost 6 bases, and 1 base lay between the germline ends. The CDR3 length is 11 residues. CDR3 loop: CASSLENTIYF. Written as DNA, the CDR3 is TGTGCCAGCAGCTTAGAAAACACCATATATTTT.

The chain has TRBV7-3 and TRBJ2-7; 7 nucleotides align to TRBD2. Germline V gene lookup returns CDR1 SGHTA and CDR2 FQGTGA. J was trimmed by 3 bases and V by 0 bases; bases with no gene match: 2. The CDR3 sequence is 14 residues long. The CDR3: CASSLTGGSYEQYF. CDR3 nucleotide sequence: TGTGCCAGCAGCTTAACGGGCGGGAGCTACGAGCAGTACTTC.

This chain connects TRBV29-1 to TRBJ2-1; tentatively, D is TRBD1 or TRBD2 (6 bases each). Between the trimmed V and J ends, which lost 4 bases and 5 bases, there was a span of 15 bases. The germline gives CDR1 SQVTM, CDR2 ANQGSEA. CDR3 size: 14 residues. CDR3 sequence: CSVAGALVNNEQFF. The CDR3 nucleotides are TGCAGCGTTGCGGGGGCCCTTGTTAACAATGAGCAGTTCTTC.

This chain uses TRBV27 with TRBJ2-3; 15 positions agree with TRBD2. The J segment lost 6 bases and the V segment lost 4 bases, leaving 2 bases of the junction unmatched. The germline gives CDR1 MNHEY, CDR2 SMNVEV (reference sequence). The CDR3 extends over 15 amino acids. The CDR3 DNA reads TGTGCCAGCAGTTCCGGGACTAGCGGGAGGGATACGCAGTATTTT. It translates to CASSSGTSGRDTQYF.

The count of this clone is one. V is TRBV7-2 and J is TRBJ2-1; D is unclear. CDR3 length: 14 amino acids. CDR1 and CDR2 from the germline V gene are SGHTA and FQGNSA. The V end lost 4 bases, the J end lost 3 bases, and 10 bases lay between the germline ends. CDR3 residues: CASSSLGFYNEQFF. The CDR3 DNA follows: TGTGCCAGCAGCTCTCTAGGGTTCTACAATGAGCAGTTCTTC.

The gene calls are TRBV5-4 and TRBJ2-3; 9 positions match TRBD1. Germline-derived CDR1 and CDR2 are SGHNT and YYREEE (reference sequence). The CDR3 runs 15 residues. Trimming at V came to 2 bases and at J to 3 bases, leaving 4 bases not matched to a gene. As DNA, the CDR3 is TGTGCCAGCAGCTTCCGGGACAGGGTGACAGATACGCAGTATTTT. Translating it yields CASSFRDRVTDTQYF.

The chain couples TRBV15 to TRBJ1-2; no firm D call. Germline values: CDR1 LNHNV, CDR2 YYDKDF (reference sequence). The CDR3 consists of 12 residues. V was trimmed by 0 bases and J by 6 bases, leaving 5 bases between them. The CDR3 loop reads CATSRESHGYTF. CDR3 coding DNA: TGTGCCACCAGCAGAGAGTCCCATGGCTACACCTTC.

The chain recombines TRBV4-1 with TRBJ2-6; perhaps TRBD1 as D (5 bases). The CDR3 is 18 residues long. Germline values: CDR1 MGHRA, CDR2 YSYEKL. Trimming stripped 1 base from V and 1 base from J, with 14 bases between. The CDR3 reads CASSQVARALSGANVLTF. CDR3 nucleotide sequence: TGCGCCAGCAGCCAAGTTGCCAGGGCCTTATCTGGGGCCAACGTCCTGACTTTC.

The V and J genes are TRBV6-6 and TRBJ1-3; D remains unclear. The CDR3 runs 15 residues. V shed 0 bases and J shed 0 bases, with 6 bases lying between them. Germline lookup yields CDR1 MNHNY and CDR2 SVGAGI (reference sequence). CDR3 sequence reads: CASSYSLSSGNTIYF. CDR3 coding DNA: TGTGCCAGCAGTTACTCTCTGAGCTCTGGAAACACCATATATTTT.

The chain combines TRBV11-2 with TRBJ2-7; possible D gene TRBD2, 5 bases. Per the germline V gene, CDR1 is SGHAT and CDR2 is FQNNGV. The CDR3 has 13 amino acids. With 5 bases removed from V and 4 bases from J, the gap between germline ends came to 12 bases. CDR3 coding DNA: TGTGCCAGCAGCCCGCGGGCGCAATACGAGCAGTACTTC. As protein: CASSPRAQYEQYF.

The V gene is TRBV3-1 (or the pseudogene TRBV3-2), the J gene TRBJ1-2, with no clear D. Trimming stripped 4 bases from V and 1 base from J, with 7 bases between. Germline V gene data show CDR1 as LGHDT and CDR2 as YNNKEL (reference sequence). The CDR3 has 13 amino acids. In nucleotides, the CDR3 is TGTGCCAGCAGCCTGAGAGTTAACTATGGCTACACCTTC. Its translation: CASSLRVNYGYTF.

The chain joins TRBV6-5 to TRBJ2-1, with D uncertain. There are 10 residues in the CDR3. Germline loops: CDR1 MNHEY, CDR2 SVGAGI. Trimming took off 10 bases at V and 4 bases at J, with 5 bases between the two ends. The CDR3, as DNA: TGTGCCATCGGGTACAATGAGCAGTTCTTC. Amino acid sequence: CAIGYNEQFF.

The chain recombines TRBV5-1 with TRBJ2-5; D not resolved. V dropped 7 bases and J dropped 5 bases, with 12 bases sitting between them. The CDR3 extends over 12 amino acids. Germline V gene sequence: CDR1 SGHRS, CDR2 YFSETQ. CDR3 in amino acids: CASGPNQETQYF. The CDR3, as DNA: TGCGCCAGCGGACCTAATCAGGAGACCCAGTACTTC.

V is TRBV7-9 and J is TRBJ2-6; D tentatively reads TRBD1 or TRBD2 (6 bases each). The CDR3 length is 19 residues. V dropped 5 bases and J dropped 4 bases, with 24 bases sitting between them. Germline loops: CDR1 SEHNR, CDR2 FQNEAQ (reference sequence). CDR3 DNA sequence: TGTGCCAGCAGCCACCTCCAAGGGGGGACTTTAGGAGGGGCCAACGTCCTGACTTTC. Translating it yields CASSHLQGGTLGGANVLTF.

The chain uses TRBV30 and TRBJ1-1; no reliable D call. Trimming left V 0 bases short and J 8 bases short, with 7 bases between. This CDR3 is 11 amino acids long. CDR1 and CDR2 from the germline V gene are GTSNPN and SVGIG (reference sequence). The CDR3 coding sequence is TGTGCCTGGAGTGTAGGATTAGAAGCTTTCTTT. Translated: CAWSVGLEAFF.

The chain recombines TRBV19 with TRBJ2-1; D tentatively reads TRBD1 or TRBD2 (5 bases each). The V end was cut by 9 bases, the J end by 3 bases, with 18 bases between. CDR1 and CDR2 from the germline V gene are LNHDA and SQIVND (reference sequence). The CDR3 totals 15 residues. The CDR3 here is CASLKAGAVYNEQFF. The CDR3 DNA reads TGTGCCAGCCTGAAAGCCGGGGCAGTCTACAATGAGCAGTTCTTC. Full variable domain (remainder filled in from reference TRBV19 and TRBJ2-1): DGGITQSPKYLFRKEGQNVTLSCEQNLNHDAMYWYRQDPGQGLRLIYYSQIVNDFQKGDIAEGYSVSREKKESFPLTVTSAQKNPTAFYLCASLKAGAVYNEQFFGPGTRLTVL.

The chain joins TRBV5-1 to TRBJ2-1; tentative D call: TRBD2 (6 bases). CDR3 length: 16 amino acids. CDR1 and CDR2 (germline): SGHRS, YFSETQ. Deletions cut 6 bases from V and 4 bases from J, with 20 bases between. The CDR3 sequence is CASTSGAAAGYNEQFF. The DNA for the CDR3 is TGCGCCAGCACGAGCGGCGCTGCGGCGGGATACAATGAGCAGTTCTTC.